These T cell receptor beta chains were read from a single sample in a study of blood T cell repertoires in COVID-19. The assay was immunoSEQ multiplex PCR, and TCRdb's table has in-frame clones only and misses some. The sample contains some 70,000 clones, about 73% of which appear only once. The sample taken for sequencing was peripheral blood. The receptors here all came from a man in his fifties or sixties with acute or convalescent COVID-19. Each CDR3 is given with its conserved first and last residue. Each record gives: V gene, clone size, D gene, CDR3 length, J gene, CDR3 protein, CDR3 DNA. D genes are given only for firm matches. Some rows mark clone size as missing; the rest say once, few, many or name a class of expanded clone.

TRBV19,.,.,15,TRBJ1-5,CASSKDREGNQPQHF,TGTGCCAGTAGTAAGGACCGGGAAGGCAATCAGCCCCAGCATTTT
TRBV24-1,.,.,13,TRBJ1-1,CATSTGRDTEAFF,TGTGCCACCAGTACAGGGCGGGACACTGAAGCTTTCTTT
TRBV5-8,.,TRBD1,15,TRBJ1-4,CASSLHRDRASRMFF,TGTGCCAGCAGCTTGCACCGGGACAGGGCCTCCAGAATGTTTTTT
TRBV12-5,once,TRBD1,15,TRBJ2-2,CASGLGGLDTGELFF,TGTGCTAGTGGTTTAGGGGGCCTCGACACCGGGGAGCTGTTTTTT
TRBV5-4,once,TRBD2,15,TRBJ2-3,CASSASSGGPDTQYF,TGTGCCAGCAGCGCTAGCAGCGGGGGCCCAGATACGCAGTATTTT
TRBV11-1,.,.,15,TRBJ2-1,CASSLISDSYNEQFF,TGTGCCAGCAGCTTAATCAGCGATTCCTACAATGAGCAGTTCTTC
TRBV7-3,once,.,13,TRBJ2-3,CASTDTSTDTQYF,TGTGCCAGCACTGACACCAGCACAGATACGCAGTATTTT
TRBV5-1,many,TRBD1,17,TRBJ2-2,CASSLGGTGSVTGELFF,TGCGCCAGCAGCTTGGGAGGGACAGGGAGTGTCACCGGGGAGCTGTTTTTT
TRBV3-1/TRBV3-2,.,TRBD2,15,TRBJ2-2,CASSQVAGAAGELFF,TGTGCCAGCAGCCAAGTAGCGGGAGCGGCCGGGGAGCTGTTTTTT
TRBV7-3,.,.,14,TRBJ2-3,CASSLTGGTDTQYF,TGTGCCAGCAGCTTAACCGGGGGCACAGATACGCAGTATTTT
TRBV4-2,many,TRBD1,14,TRBJ1-2,CASSQGDRGNGYTF,TGTGCCAGCAGCCAAGGGGACAGGGGGAATGGCTACACCTTC
TRBV28,.,.,15,TRBJ2-4,CASSSQSREPDIQYF,TGTGCCAGCAGTTCTCAGTCTCGGGAACCGGACATTCAGTACTTC
TRBV7-7,.,TRBD2,15,TRBJ2-5,CASSFLAGEGETQYF,TGTGCCAGCAGCTTTCTAGCGGGAGAGGGAGAGACCCAGTACTTC
TRBV24-1,.,TRBD1,12,TRBJ1-2,CATRDRAYGYTF,TGTGCCACCCGGGACAGGGCTTATGGCTACACCTTC
TRBV5-5,.,.,18,TRBJ2-1,CASSLYMGGRSSYNEQFF,TGTGCCAGCAGCTTGTACATGGGGGGGCGGAGCTCCTACAATGAGCAGTTCTTC
TRBV18,few,TRBD1,15,TRBJ1-5,CASSPSGQGGQPQHF,TGTGCCAGCTCACCGTCAGGACAGGGTGGGCAGCCCCAGCATTTT
TRBV11-2,.,.,16,TRBJ2-5,CASTPTANLIQETQYF,TGTGCCAGCACCCCTACCGCTAACCTGATCCAAGAGACCCAGTACTTC
TRBV19,.,.,16,TRBJ1-5,CASSISQSFSNQPQHF,TGTGCCAGTAGTATCTCCCAGTCCTTTAGCAATCAGCCCCAGCATTTT
TRBV27,once,TRBD1,13,TRBJ2-2,CASRAGGGGELFF,TGTGCCAGCAGAGCAGGGGGCGGCGGGGAGCTGTTTTTT
TRBV30,.,TRBD2,18,TRBJ2-1,CAGTPVNLAGGRYNEQFF,TGTGCTGGAACACCGGTGAACTTAGCGGGAGGGCGGTACAATGAGCAGTTCTTC
TRBV5-1,.,.,14,TRBJ2-5,CASSLHTTQETQYF,TGCGCCAGCAGCTTGCACACAACCCAAGAGACCCAGTACTTC
TRBV5-8,.,.,15,TRBJ1-6,CASSPRRGTSSPLHF,TGTGCCAGCAGCCCGCGCAGGGGAACCTCCTCACCCCTCCACTTT
TRBV5-4,.,.,12,TRBJ1-4,CASSEDSEKLFF,TGTGCCAGCAGCGAGGACAGTGAAAAACTGTTTTTT
TRBV5-6,.,TRBD2,17,TRBJ2-7,CASTSPGLIAGSYEQYF,TGTGCCAGCACCTCCCCCGGGTTGATAGCGGGATCCTACGAGCAGTACTTC
TRBV28,.,TRBD2,18,TRBJ2-7,CASSSPGLAGGSTYEQYF,TGTGCCAGCAGTTCCCCGGGACTAGCGGGAGGGTCCACCTACGAGCAGTACTTC
TRBV10-3,few,.,15,TRBJ2-2,CAISDPDSFTGELFF,TGTGCCATCAGTGACCCGGACAGCTTCACCGGGGAGCTGTTTTTT
TRBV6-5,.,.,11,TRBJ2-7,CASRDTYEQYF,TGTGCCAGCAGGGACACCTACGAGCAGTACTTC
TRBV28,.,.,16,TRBJ2-5,CASRPAKAGAQETQYF,TGTGCCAGCAGGCCGGCAAAGGCAGGGGCCCAAGAGACCCAGTACTTC
TRBV5-1,.,.,14,TRBJ2-3,CASSLGPVTDTQYF,TGCGCCAGCAGCTTGGGTCCAGTCACAGATACGCAGTATTTT
TRBV5-6,many,.,14,TRBJ1-2,CASSLAGANYGYTF,TGTGCCAGCAGCTTGGCAGGGGCTAACTATGGCTACACCTTC
TRBV4-2,.,TRBD2,17,TRBJ2-5,CASSLQPGLAGGETQYF,TGTGCCAGCAGCCTGCAGCCGGGACTAGCGGGGGGGGAGACCCAGTACTTC
TRBV4-2,.,.,14,TRBJ1-4,CASKTAATNEKLFF,TGTGCCAGCAAAACAGCGGCAACTAATGAAAAACTGTTTTTT
TRBV5-6,.,TRBD1,14,TRBJ2-5,CASRATGWQETQYF,TGTGCCAGCAGAGCGACAGGGTGGCAAGAGACCCAGTACTTC
TRBV14,.,.,15,TRBJ1-6,CASSEEGAYNSPLHF,TGTGCCAGCAGCGAAGAAGGGGCATATAATTCACCCCTCCACTTT
TRBV27,.,.,15,TRBJ2-7,CASSLTGIATYEQYF,TGTGCCAGCAGCCTTACCGGGATCGCGACGTACGAGCAGTACTTC
TRBV24-1,.,.,15,TRBJ2-3,CATSDGSVMADTQYF,TGTGCCACCAGTGACGGGTCGGTAATGGCAGATACGCAGTATTTT
TRBV5-1,many,TRBD1,12,TRBJ1-2,CASRQGADGYTF,TGCGCCAGCAGGCAGGGGGCAGATGGCTACACCTTC
TRBV18,.,TRBD1,16,TRBJ1-4,CASSPVRDREGEKLFF,TGTGCCAGCTCACCTGTGCGGGACAGGGAGGGAGAAAAACTGTTTTTT
TRBV18,.,.,15,TRBJ2-1,CASSPRVAANNEQFF,TGTGCCAGCTCACCACGTGTAGCGGCTAACAATGAGCAGTTCTTC
TRBV18,.,.,17,TRBJ2-1,CASSPSPSTRRHNEQFF,TGTGCCAGCTCACCATCTCCTAGCACCCGCCGTCACAATGAGCAGTTCTTC
TRBV7-2,.,.,16,TRBJ2-3,CASSLPGTVALDTQYF,TGTGCCAGCAGCTTACCAGGGACTGTAGCGTTGGATACGCAGTATTTT
TRBV5-1,.,TRBD1,18,TRBJ2-7,CASSGQIKGQGRSYEQYF,TGCGCCAGCAGCGGTCAAATTAAGGGACAGGGAAGGTCCTACGAGCAGTACTTC
TRBV19,.,TRBD1,17,TRBJ1-5,CASSIWLGGEGNQPQHF,TGTGCCAGTAGTATATGGTTAGGGGGCGAGGGTAATCAGCCCCAGCATTTT
TRBV10-3,.,TRBD1,17,TRBJ2-2,CAISGDRELANTGELFF,TGTGCCATCAGCGGTGACAGGGAACTCGCGAACACCGGGGAGCTGTTTTTT
TRBV5-1,.,.,14,TRBJ2-2,CASRGSLDTGELFF,TGCGCCAGCAGAGGGAGCCTAGACACCGGGGAGCTGTTTTTT
TRBV19,.,.,16,TRBJ2-2,CASSPYTLENTGELFF,TGTGCCAGTAGTCCGTACACCCTCGAGAACACCGGGGAGCTGTTTTTT
TRBV11-2,.,.,17,TRBJ1-3,CASSFQPPRGYGNTIYF,TGTGCCAGCAGCTTCCAGCCCCCCAGAGGCTATGGAAACACCATATATTTT
TRBV28,.,.,16,TRBJ1-5,CASSSGAGALGQPQHF,TGTGCCAGCAGTTCGGGAGCTGGGGCCCTTGGTCAGCCCCAGCATTTT
TRBV2,.,.,13,TRBJ2-3,CASSVPGPDTQYF,TGTGCCAGCAGTGTCCCAGGCCCAGATACGCAGTATTTT
TRBV5-4,.,TRBD2,14,TRBJ2-7,CASTDSGSSYEQYF,TGTGCCAGCACCGACAGCGGGAGTTCCTACGAGCAGTACTTC
TRBV7-6,.,TRBD2,16,TRBJ2-2,CASSPGVAGYTGELFF,TGTGCCAGCAGCCCCGGGGTAGCGGGGTACACCGGGGAGCTGTTTTTT
TRBV7-6,.,TRBD1,13,TRBJ1-1,CASSATTGLRAFF,TGTGCCAGCAGCGCCACGACAGGGTTGAGAGCTTTCTTT